The text below deals with one T cell receptor beta chain. This entry comes from a study of glioma-infiltrating T cells after dendritic cell vaccination. Germline assignment: CDR1 MDHEN and CDR2 SYDVKM. Between the trimmed V and J ends, which lost 1 base and 7 bases, there was a span of 10 bases. The CDR3 consists of 13 residues. Clones were sequenced by immunoSEQ multiplex PCR, and TCRdb holds only the in-frame ones, with some missing. The table has approximately 64,000 clones, more than 75% seen once; the top ten hold 9.2%. The V call is TRBV28, the J call TRBJ1-2; no reliable D call. This specimen was blood, taken before dendritic cell vaccination. The receptor comes from a human donor with glioblastoma. The CDR3 DNA is TGTGCCAGCAGTTTATCCCGACCAGGTGGCTACACCTTC. Its protein is CASSLSRPGGYTF.